The TCR beta chain described here comes from a study of blood T cell repertoires in COVID-19. The overall study: T cells, B-cell-depleted T cells, or PBMCs provided the cDNA or gDNA that served as material.

Profiling relied on immunoSEQ multiplex PCR, and the TCRdb table lists in-frame clones only, not all of them. The sample records about 160,000 clones, around four fifths being singletons. The CDR3 runs to 13 residues. V shed 4 bases and J 9 bases; nucleotides not matched to a gene: 6. This TCR was sampled from a man aged 65 to 85 with acute or convalescent COVID-19. The sequencing input was peripheral blood. This rearrangement joins TRBV12-3 or TRBV12-4 to TRBJ2-1, with 7 bases fitting TRBD2. CDR3 region: CASSWSTSREQFF. CDR3 bases: TGTGCCAGCAGTTGGTCGACTAGCCGTGAGCAGTTCTTC.